What follows are 9 T cell receptor beta chains derived from one specimen sequenced in a study of shared clonotypes between healthy human individuals. Sequenced by immunoSEQ multiplex PCR; TCRdb stores in-frame clones only, minus some. The sample has about 690,000 clones; less than 95% are singletons. The specimen was memory CD8+ T cells from PBMCs. Subset meaning: CD45RO+ cells pooled with CCR7-negative TemRA cells. The receptors shown here come from a man aged 18 to 29 in good health. Some clones in this sample may be carry-over from other donors' samples.

A few counts support this clone. This clone may be a read error of a much larger clone one base away. The same CDR3 also results from other DNA sequences found in this sample. This CDR3 is CASSSLNQPQHF. CDR3 DNA: TGTGCCAGCAGTTCCCTCAATCAGCCCCAGCATTTT. The rearrangement uses TRBV27 and TRBJ1-5; D gene uncertain. CDR1 and CDR2 from the germline V gene are MNHEY and SMNVEV (reference sequence). Between the trimmed V and J ends, which lost 4 bases and 3 bases, there was a span of 4 bases. The CDR3 sequence is 12 residues long.

The chain recombines TRBV7-8 with TRBJ2-7; D might be TRBD2 (5 bases). CDR1 is SGHVS and CDR2 is FQNEAQ in the germline V gene. V lost 4 bases and J 9 bases, leaving 16 bases between the germline ends. CDR3 length: 13 amino acids. DNA of the CDR3: TGTGCCAGCAGCTCCTCCAAGCGGTCGGGGCAGTACTTC. Protein product: CASSSSKRSGQYF.

Here the CDR3 DNA reads TGCGCCAGCAGCCAAGATCGGACTAGCGGGATATTAGCCTACGAGCAGTACTTC. Residues: CASSQDRTSGILAYEQYF. J is TRBJ2-7 and V is TRBV4-3, with 12 positions matching TRBD2. V shed 0 bases, J shed 2 bases, and the junction held 8 bases outside the gene matches. The CDR3 runs to 18 residues. The germline V gene encodes CDR1 LGHNA and CDR2 YSLEER.

V usage is TRBV5-4 and J usage is TRBJ1-2, with 9 bases lining up with TRBD1. This CDR3 spans 16 amino acids. V dropped 6 bases and J dropped 4; count of bases not matched to a gene: 13. Germline CDR1 is SGHNT and CDR2 is YYREEE (reference sequence). The CDR3 bases are TGTGCCAGCACCAAAACGGGACAGGGACCCGTCTATGGCTACACCTTC. It is translated as CASTKTGQGPVYGYTF.

V gene TRBV27 combines with J gene TRBJ1-1; D remains unclear. The CDR3 has 16 amino acids. Trimming pared 4 bases from V and 2 bases from J, leaving 17 bases between. In germline, CDR1 is MNHEY, CDR2 SMNVEV (reference sequence). The CDR3 sequence is CASSSLYEGPNTEAFF. CDR3 coding DNA: TGTGCCAGCAGTTCATTGTACGAGGGCCCTAACACTGAAGCTTTCTTT.

This rearrangement joins TRBV13 to TRBJ2-1, with TRBD2 matching 11 bases. V shed 5 bases and J 8 bases; nucleotides not matched to a gene: 11. The CDR3 consists of 16 residues. Germline CDR1 PRHDT, CDR2 FYEKMQ (reference sequence). Written as DNA, the CDR3 is TGTGCCAGCAGCCCACCTGGACTAGCGGGTCAGGATGAGCAGTTCTTC. Its translation: CASSPPGLAGQDEQFF. Using reference TRBV13 and TRBJ2-1 for the parts outside the CDR3, the full variable domain is AAGVIQSPRHLIKEKRETATLKCYPIPRHDTVYWYQQGPGQDPQFLISFYEKMQSDKGSIPDRFSAQQFSDYHSELNMSSLELGDSALYFCASSPPGLAGQDEQFFGPGTRLTVL.

V is TRBV6-1 and J is TRBJ2-7; D is unresolved. Germline assignment: CDR1 MNHNS and CDR2 SASEGT. V was trimmed by 3 bases and J by 0 bases, leaving 6 bases between them. The length of the CDR3 is 13 residues. CDR3 region: CASSDLGSYEQYF. The CDR3 coding sequence is TGTGCCAGCAGTGATCTGGGCTCCTACGAGCAGTACTTC.

This clone was counted once. The rearrangement links TRBV28 to TRBJ1-2; D might be TRBD1 (6 bases). CDR1 and CDR2 (germline): MDHEN, SYDVKM. V was trimmed by 5 bases and J by 8 bases, leaving 15 bases between them. The CDR3 runs 13 residues. CDR3 DNA sequence: TGTGCCAGCAGTCACCGGACAGAGGCCGGCTACACCTTC. This sequence encodes CASSHRTEAGYTF.

This clone was seen once. The chain carries TRBV20-1 and TRBJ2-7; no firm D call. Germline CDR1 is DFQATT and CDR2 is SNEGSKA (reference sequence). This CDR3 comprises 11 residues. Trimming took off 3 bases at V and 3 bases at J, with 6 bases between the two ends. The CDR3, as DNA: TGCAGTGCTAGCTCCAGCTACGAGCAGTACTTC. Its translation is CSASSSYEQYF.